This T cell receptor (beta chain) was identified in a study of beta chain features in type 1 diabetes. Only a few counts were recorded for this clone. The entirety of the isolated RNA underwent reverse transcription, so expressed TCRB transcripts were sequenced. Assay: immunoSEQ multiplex PCR; the TCRdb copy retains only in-frame clones and omits some. The sample includes 300,000 to 400,000 clones, 7% to 9% of them seen just once. The CDR3 is made up of 13 amino acids. From germline, CDR1 is MNHNY and CDR2 SVGAGI (reference sequence). V was clipped by 6 bases and J by 1 base, with 9 bases between them.

The origin of this receptor is a woman under 30 in good health. Sample: central memory CD4+ T cells from blood. The genes are TRBV6-6 and TRBJ1-2, with D perhaps TRBD1 (5 bases). CDR3 DNA: TGTGCCAGCAGAATGACAGTTAACTATGGCTACACCTTC. Amino acid sequence: CASRMTVNYGYTF.